This passage covers 2 T cell receptor beta chains from one sample sequenced in a study of CD8 T cells in ankylosing spondylitis. TCRdb reprocessed the 5' RACE reads via MiXCR and lists one record per CDR3 protein. Of approximately 100,000 distinct CDR3 sequences listed, 8% to 10% are singletons. Sequenced sample: blood, either unsorted or a sorted T cell fraction (not recorded which). These receptors were obtained from a male donor with ankylosing spondylitis or in good health (not recorded which).

The chain couples TRBV4-2 to TRBJ2-1, with 9 bases identical to TRBD2. CDR1 LGHNA and CDR2 YNFKEQ come from the germline V gene. Unmatched junction bases numbered 16, after V lost 10 bases and J lost 0 bases. The CDR3 covers 18 residues. The CDR3 is CAMGPGLAGLFSYNEQFF. Here the CDR3 DNA reads TGTGCCATGGGTCCGGGGCTAGCGGGACTGTTCTCCTACAATGAGCAGTTCTTC.

This clonotype was counted ten times or more. One end of the junction fails to match germline, which may point to a read error. The DNA of the CDR3 is TGTGCCAGCAGCTTCAGGCAGCCGAAGTGCTTC. Translating gives CASSFRQPKCF. J is TRBJ2-7 and V is TRBV7-6; D gene uncertain. The length of the CDR3 is 11 residues. CDR1 and CDR2 from the germline V gene are SGHVS and FNYEAQ.